This T cell receptor beta chain was recorded in a study of T cell clusters in autoimmune cytopenias (dated by TCRdb to about 2019). As for the study more broadly: The median TRB sequencing depth was around 55,000 reads per sample, and the median number of distinct TRB clonotypes was 2,350 per sample. TRB and IGH repertoires from peripheral blood were sequenced in autoimmune cytopenia patients at active disease and during treatment follow-up, with healthy, CLL and autoimmune hepatitis controls included alongside. The goal of the study was to determine whether autoimmune cytopenia patients have a disease-specific immune repertoire signature that could serve as a blood-based biomarker.

About this clonotype itself: Its antigen has not been determined.

To amplify TRB rearrangements, a touch-down multiplex PCR protocol was run with the TRB-A and TRB-B primer pools combined in a single tube. Illumina adapters and sample indices were added to the amplicons through two consecutive PCR reactions performed with Phusion HS II polymerase. Amplicons were gel-purified with the NucleoSpin Gel and PCR Clean-up kit, then quantified by Qubit and quality-checked on an Agilent 2100 Bioanalyzer. Sequencing of the libraries was done on an Illumina MiSeq with 600-cycle, single-indexed, paired-end runs. Turning to the authors' computational methods: Alignment and assembly of TRB reads were performed with MiXCR version 2.1.12 and the default MiXCR reference library. Each unique CDR3 nucleotide sequence defined a clone, and only productive sequences with at least two reads were analysed. To assess repertoire diversity, an R script computed alpha-parameterized diversity profiles (alpha 0 to 5), which included the Shannon (alpha 1) and Simpson (alpha 2) indices. Combinatorial TRB VJ usage was calculated with the tcR package and was compared between cohorts by principal component analysis performed with ade4. Using GLIPH, TCRbeta CDR3s were clustered on pairs of cohorts matched for age and read depth, and a Wilcoxon test was used to compare cluster frequencies. Through TCRdb reprocessing, the reads give one entry per CDR3 protein sequence; DNA is omitted. These V and J calls originate from TCRdb's pipeline instead of the authors' own analysis. The sample's table lists a count of 2,000 to 2,500 distinct CDR3 sequences. Approximately 72% of the sample comes from the top ten.

For each sample, TRB amplification used about 270 ng of peripheral blood genomic DNA, equal to some 37,000 genome equivalents. CDR1 SGHNT and CDR2 YYREEE were looked up in the germline V gene (reference sequence). From its cysteine to its phenylalanine, the CDR3 spans 13 amino acids. The nucleotide record is missing. Here is what the overall study found, with its caveats: Approximately 3-fold more exclusive TRB clusters were observed in healthy donors than in active autoimmune hepatitis patients, consistent with an autoimmunity-wide signature. The T cell clusters were defined only in silico, and the functional role of the clusters was left to be validated experimentally. TRB repertoire shifts, with less even repertoires in secondary cytopenia and CLL, mostly reflected lymphoma bias rather than autoimmunity. The cluster-lack signature was not observed for secondary cytopenia versus CLL, as the signature was apparently masked by the dominant lymphoma-associated repertoire. GLIPH suggested that primary autoimmune cytopenia patients lacked physiological T cell clusters: some 53 clusters were exclusive to healthy donors versus around 18 exclusive to patients.

This TCR derives from a human donor with an autoimmune cytopenia or autoimmune hepatitis (not recorded which). The sequenced sample was peripheral blood. The chain uses TRBV5-4 and TRBJ1-1. For the CDR3, the sequence is CASSFELNTEAFF. Reference TRBV5-4 and TRBJ1-1 genes cover what lies past the CDR3, so the full variable domain is ETGVTQSPTHLIKTRGQQVTLRCSSQSGHNTVSWYQQALGQGPQFIFQYYREEENGRGNFPPRFSGLQFPNYSSELNVNALELDDSALYLCASSFELNTEAFFGQGTRLTVV.